The 18 T cell receptor beta chains in this list originate from one sample, sequenced in a study of T cells in Graves' hyperthyroidism and ophthalmopathy. TCR beta CDR3 sequences were amplified from RNA transcripts. HTBI primers were the set used in a first-round RT-PCR of the TCR CDR3. TCRdb reprocessed the multiplex PCR reads via MiXCR and lists one record per CDR3 protein. The table lists under 650,000 distinct CDR3 sequences, around 15% of them singletons. Sequences were obtained from blood. All receptors come from a woman aged 30 to 39 with Graves' hyperthyroidism.

This clonotype was found many times. This chain uses TRBV28 with TRBJ1-1, with D unclear. The CDR3 is 14 residues long. Germline lookup yields CDR1 MDHEN and CDR2 SYDVKM. Trimming removed 3 bases from V and 0 bases from J, with 8 bases in between. The CDR3 reads CASSFPDMNTEAFF. The CDR3 DNA is TGTGCCAGCAGTTTTCCAGACATGAACACTGAAGCTTTCTTT.

Notes on this clonotype: A much more abundant neighbour one base away suggests this may be a read error. This likely comes from a read error, as the CDR3 has no conserved phenylalanine or tryptophan at its end. This sequence joins TRBV29-1 and TRBJ2-7; 8 nucleotides align to TRBD1. The CDR3 is 12 amino acids. CDR1 SQVTM and CDR2 ANQGSEA come from the germline V gene. V gave up 5 bases and J gave up 3 bases; unmatched junction bases: 3. CDR3 sequence (DNA): TGCAGCGTTCTAGGACAGGGCTACGAGCAGTACTCC. This sequence encodes CSVLGQGYEQYS.

Ten or more counts support this clonotype. V gene TRBV28 combines with J gene TRBJ2-4; 7 bases align to TRBD2. Germline values: CDR1 MDHEN, CDR2 SYDVKM. This CDR3 region has 15 residues. V lost 6 bases to trimming and J lost 3 bases; unmatched junction nucleotides: 8. The CDR3 loop is CASSPRGEGKNIQYF. As DNA, the CDR3 is TGTGCCAGCAGCCCCCGGGGGGAAGGCAAAAACATTCAGTACTTC.

This clonotype was counted a few times. V and J are TRBV19 and TRBJ1-5; TRBD1 agrees at 7 bases. CDR1 is LNHDA and CDR2 is SQIVND in the germline V gene (reference sequence). Unmatched junction bases numbered 9, after V lost 2 bases and J lost 2 bases. This CDR3 region has 17 residues. In DNA, the CDR3 is TGTGCCAGTAGTATAAGCCCAGACAGGGTTGGCAATCAGCCCCAGCATTTT. It codes for CASSISPDRVGNQPQHF. The full variable domain, in which reference TRBV19 and TRBJ1-5 provide the parts outside the CDR3, is DGGITQSPKYLFRKEGQNVTLSCEQNLNHDAMYWYRQDPGQGLRLIYYSQIVNDFQKGDIAEGYSVSREKKESFPLTVTSAQKNPTAFYLCASSISPDRVGNQPQHFGDGTRLSIL.

This clonotype has ten or more counts. The chain uses TRBV7-2 and TRBJ2-3, with unresolved D. The V gene lost 0 bases and the J gene lost 4 bases, with 5 bases spanning the gap. Germline CDR1 is SGHTA and CDR2 is FQGNSA. CDR3 length: 13 residues. The CDR3 loop is CASSLAEPDTQYF. In nucleotides, the CDR3 is TGTGCCAGCAGCTTAGCGGAACCAGATACGCAGTATTTT.

In its sample, this clonotype was seen many times. The chain couples TRBV2 to TRBJ1-1; D remains unclear. CDR1 is SNHLY and CDR2 is FYNNEI in the germline V gene. This CDR3 has 13 amino acids. V lost 7 bases and J 0 bases, leaving 9 bases between the germline ends. CDR3 nucleotide sequence: TGTGCCAGCAAGGTGGGAATGAACACTGAAGCTTTCTTT. Translated: CASKVGMNTEAFF. The full variable domain, with the rest looked up from reference TRBV2 and TRBJ1-1, is EPEVTQTPSHQVTQMGQEVILRCVPISNHLYFYWYRQILGQKVEFLVSFYNNEISEKSEIFDDQFSVERPDGSNFTLKIRSTKLEDSAMYFCASKVGMNTEAFFGQGTRLTVV.

CDR3 bases: TGTGCCAGCAGGGGGCGAAGGACCTACGAGCAGTACTTC. Its translation: CASRGRRTYEQYF. V gene TRBV12-3 or TRBV12-4 combines with J gene TRBJ2-7; a weak D match, TRBD1 (5 bases). This CDR3 comprises 13 residues. Trimming shortened V by 6 bases and J by 2 bases, and 11 bases separated the two germline ends.

This clonotype occurred a few times. This sequence joins TRBV3-1 and TRBJ1-6; 8 nucleotides agree with TRBD1. With V trimmed by 5 bases and J by 10 bases, 7 bases remained unmatched. Germline V gives CDR1 LGHDT, CDR2 YNNKEL (reference sequence). The CDR3 sequence is 14 residues long. CDR3 in amino acids: CASSTRQGKSPLHF. The CDR3 DNA reads as TGTGCCAGCAGCACCCGACAGGGGAAGTCACCCCTCCACTTT.

This clonotype was recorded at least ten times. This sequence joins TRBV5-6 and TRBJ1-1; maybe TRBD1 (5 bases). The CDR3 sequence is 16 residues long. Germline lookup yields CDR1 SGHDT and CDR2 YYEEEE. V lost 2 bases and J lost 0, with 14 bases in between. The CDR3 sequence is CASSLPGLLMNTEAFF. CDR3 bases: TGTGCCAGCAGCTTACCGGGACTCCTAATGAACACTGAAGCTTTCTTT.

The chain combines TRBV10-3 with TRBJ2-6, with 12 nucleotides matching TRBD1. J gave up 1 base and V 8 bases, and 6 bases lay outside the gene matches. Germline V lookup: CDR1 ENHRY, CDR2 SYGVKD. CDR3 size: 17 residues. The CDR3 sequence is CAIDPGQGASGANVLTF. The CDR3 DNA reads as TGTGCCATCGACCCGGGACAGGGGGCATCTGGGGCCAACGTCCTGACTTTC.

This clonotype was observed many times. V is TRBV6-1 and J is TRBJ2-1; the D is unclear. The CDR3 loop spans 13 amino acids. Germline V gene sequence: CDR1 MNHNS, CDR2 SASEGT. V was shortened by 7 bases and J by 4 bases, with 11 bases between the two germline ends. CDR3 coding DNA: TGTGCCAGCAAGCGACTGCCATACAATGAGCAGTTCTTC. Translation gives CASKRLPYNEQFF.

The chain couples TRBV2 to TRBJ2-5, with D maybe TRBD2 (6 bases). The germline gives CDR1 SNHLY, CDR2 FYNNEI. V lost 7 bases and J 5 bases, leaving 14 bases between the germline ends. The CDR3 is 13 residues long. Here the CDR3 DNA reads TGTGCCAGCAATCGGGGGTCCGATGAGACCCAGTACTTC. Protein: CASNRGSDETQYF.

This chain links TRBV11-2 with TRBJ1-5; D gene uncertain. Per the germline V gene, CDR1 is SGHAT and CDR2 is FQNNGV. The ends were cut back, 2 bases at V and 0 bases at J, with 17 bases in the middle. The CDR3 loop spans 18 amino acids. Here the CDR3 DNA reads TGTGCCAGCAGCTTAAACTGGTGGTCAGGCTATAGCAATCAGCCCCAGCATTTT. This gives the protein CASSLNWWSGYSNQPQHF.

This clonotype has ten or more counts. The genes are TRBV10-3 and TRBJ2-7; 8 bases agree with TRBD1. V lost 7 bases, J lost 2 bases, and 4 bases stayed unmatched. Per germline, CDR1 ENHRY and CDR2 SYGVKD. The CDR3 runs to 13 residues. CDR3 in amino acids: CAITGTGTYEQYF. The CDR3 coding sequence is TGTGCCATCACCGGGACAGGAACCTACGAGCAGTACTTC.

This clonotype was detected ten times or more. The J gene is TRBJ2-7, the V gene TRBV30; the D gene is possibly TRBD2 (6 bases). The CDR3 has 15 residues. Germline loops: CDR1 GTSNPN, CDR2 SVGIG (reference sequence). The V end was cut by 0 bases, the J end by 5 bases, with 17 bases between. The CDR3 loop is CAWSVKAGWGDEQYF. CDR3 in DNA: TGTGCCTGGAGTGTAAAGGCAGGATGGGGGGACGAGCAGTACTTC. The variable domain in full, completed from reference TRBV30 and TRBJ2-7, reads SQTIHQWPATLVQPVGSPLSLECTVEGTSNPNLYWYRQAAGRGLQLLFYSVGIGQISSEVPQNLSASRPQDRQFILSSKKLLLSDSGFYLCAWSVKAGWGDEQYFGPGTRLTVT.

In this sample, this clonotype turned up many times. The chain has TRBV20-1 and TRBJ1-4; the match to TRBD1 covers 8 bases. Germline values: CDR1 DFQATT, CDR2 SNEGSKA (reference sequence). This CDR3 has 14 amino acids. Unmatched junction bases numbered 9, after V lost 5 bases and J lost 7 bases. CDR3: CSADQGARGEKLFF. CDR3 coding DNA: TGCAGTGCTGATCAGGGGGCGCGCGGTGAAAAACTGTTTTTT.

This clonotype was counted only a few times. The chain joins TRBV3-1 to TRBJ1-2, with D hard to call. The ends were cut back, 1 base at V and 8 bases at J, with 8 bases in the middle. This CDR3 contains 12 residues. Germline assignment: CDR1 LGHDT and CDR2 YNNKEL (reference sequence). CDR3 protein: CASSQARTGYTF. The CDR3 nucleotides read TGTGCCAGCAGCCAAGCGAGGACGGGCTACACCTTC.

This clonotype occurred many times. J is TRBJ2-1 and V is TRBV7-2, with 8 bases lining up with TRBD2. This CDR3 contains 16 residues. With 4 bases clipped from V and 8 bases from J, the junction kept 13 bases outside the gene matches. Germline loops: CDR1 SGHTA, CDR2 FQGNSA. The CDR3 sequence is CASSSDLSGRRDEQFF. CDR3 in DNA: TGTGCCAGCAGCTCCGACCTGAGCGGGAGAAGGGATGAGCAGTTCTTC.